These 4 T cell receptor beta chains were all obtained from the same sample, sequenced in a study of early T cells in non-severe SARS-CoV-2 infection (dated by TCRdb to the early 2020s). Library preparation employed 5' RACE. Sequenced using a NextSeq 500. The public sequencing data were trimmed at Q25 with fastp and processed into clonotypes with MiXCR by TCRdb, which kept only in-frame beta chains. CDR3 protein sequences are deduplicated, and each keeps its most common genes and DNA. The sample table contains about 85,000 distinct CDR3 sequences; only one count was recorded for under 15% of them. The top ten clones comprise roughly 6.4% of the sample. The sample was whole blood. These receptors all stem from an adult who was a healthcare worker with PCR-confirmed SARS-CoV-2 infection or an uninfected control (not recorded which).

Here the CDR3 DNA reads TGTGCCAGCTCACCGGACGATGGGACCCAGTACTTC. Translating it yields CASSPDDGTQYF. V gene TRBV18 combines with J gene TRBJ2-5; D not resolved. The V gene lost 3 bases and the J gene lost 7 bases, with 9 bases spanning the gap. This CDR3 is 12 amino acids long. The germline gives CDR1 KGHSH, CDR2 LQKENI.

This clonotype was detected a few times. V and J are TRBV7-3 and TRBJ2-1; D is perhaps TRBD1 (5 bases). CDR1 and CDR2 (germline): SGHTA, FQGTGA. V was shortened by 4 bases and J by 7 bases, with 17 bases between the two germline ends. CDR3 length equals 15 residues. CDR3 protein: CASSSQGEVMNEQFF. In nucleotides, the CDR3 is TGTGCCAGCAGCTCCCAGGGTGAAGTGATGAATGAGCAGTTCTTC.

The genes are TRBV20-1 and TRBJ2-7; no reliable D call. With 3 bases removed from V and 1 base from J, the gap between germline ends came to 16 bases. The germline V gene has CDR1 DFQATT and CDR2 SNEGSKA (reference sequence). The CDR3 runs to 15 residues. CDR3 loop: CSARGTPERSYEQYF. The CDR3 nucleotides are TGCAGTGCTAGGGGTACCCCGGAAAGGTCCTACGAGCAGTACTTC.

This clonotype was picked up a small number of times. The rearrangement uses TRBV29-1 and TRBJ2-7; the D gene is possibly TRBD2 (6 bases). The V end was cut by 7 bases, the J end by 5 bases, with 18 bases between. Germline CDR1 SQVTM, CDR2 ANQGSEA. CDR3 length equals 13 residues. The CDR3 DNA is TGCAGCGCCGTCGGAGGGAGGACTGACGAGCAGTACTTC. Protein: CSAVGGRTDEQYF.